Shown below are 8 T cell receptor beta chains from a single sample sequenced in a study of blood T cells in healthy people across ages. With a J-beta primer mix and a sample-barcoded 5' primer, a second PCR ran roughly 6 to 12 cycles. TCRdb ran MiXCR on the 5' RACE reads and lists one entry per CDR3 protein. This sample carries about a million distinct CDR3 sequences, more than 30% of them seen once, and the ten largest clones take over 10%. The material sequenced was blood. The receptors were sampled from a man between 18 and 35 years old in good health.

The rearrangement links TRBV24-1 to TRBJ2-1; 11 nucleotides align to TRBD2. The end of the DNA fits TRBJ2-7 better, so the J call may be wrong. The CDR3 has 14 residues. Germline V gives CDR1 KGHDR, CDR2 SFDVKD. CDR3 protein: CASASSGGNNEQYF. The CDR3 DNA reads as TGTGCCTCCGCCTCTAGCGGGGGGAACAATGAGCAGTACTTC.

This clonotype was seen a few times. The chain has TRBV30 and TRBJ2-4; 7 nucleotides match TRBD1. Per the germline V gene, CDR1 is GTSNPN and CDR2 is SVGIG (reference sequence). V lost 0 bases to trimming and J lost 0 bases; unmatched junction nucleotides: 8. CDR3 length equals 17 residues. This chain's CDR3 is CAWSVGTAEIAKNIQYF. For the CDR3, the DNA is TGTGCCTGGAGTGTAGGGACAGCCGAGATAGCCAAAAACATTCAGTACTTC.

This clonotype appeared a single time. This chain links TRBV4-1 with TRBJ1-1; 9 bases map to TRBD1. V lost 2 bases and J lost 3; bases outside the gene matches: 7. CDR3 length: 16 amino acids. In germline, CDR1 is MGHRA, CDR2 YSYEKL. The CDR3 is CASSQTNRGLYTEAFF. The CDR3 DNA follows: TGCGCCAGCAGCCAAACGAACAGGGGGCTGTACACTGAAGCTTTCTTT.

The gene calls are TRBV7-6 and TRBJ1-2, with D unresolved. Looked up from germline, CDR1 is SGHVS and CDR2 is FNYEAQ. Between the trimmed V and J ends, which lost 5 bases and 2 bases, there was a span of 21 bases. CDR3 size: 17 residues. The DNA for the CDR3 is TGTGCCAGCAGCCCAGCGTTCTTCGGCCCTATGAACTATGGCTACACCTTC. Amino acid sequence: CASSPAFFGPMNYGYTF.

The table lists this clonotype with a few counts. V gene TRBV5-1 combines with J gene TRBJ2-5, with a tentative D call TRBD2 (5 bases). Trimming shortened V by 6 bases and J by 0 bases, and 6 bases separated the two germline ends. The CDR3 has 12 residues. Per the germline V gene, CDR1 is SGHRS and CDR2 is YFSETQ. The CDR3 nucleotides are TGCGCCAGCACGGAGGACCAAGAGACCCAGTACTTC. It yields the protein CASTEDQETQYF.

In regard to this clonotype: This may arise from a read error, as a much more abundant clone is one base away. The CDR3 loop is CAIRLRLAPDIDTQYF. CDR3 bases: TGTGCCATCAGGTTAAGACTAGCACCCGACATAGATACGCAGTATTTT. The chain couples TRBV10-3 to TRBJ2-3; the match to TRBD2 covers 7 bases. J was trimmed by 5 bases and V by 6 bases; bases with no gene match: 14. This CDR3 has 16 amino acids. In germline, CDR1 is ENHRY, CDR2 SYGVKD.

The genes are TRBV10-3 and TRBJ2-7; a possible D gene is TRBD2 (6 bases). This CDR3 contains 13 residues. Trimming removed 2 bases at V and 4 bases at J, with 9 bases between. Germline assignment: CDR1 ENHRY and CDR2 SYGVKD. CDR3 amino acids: CAISEGLLYEQYF. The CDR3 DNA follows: TGTGCCATCAGTGAGGGACTATTGTACGAGCAGTACTTC.

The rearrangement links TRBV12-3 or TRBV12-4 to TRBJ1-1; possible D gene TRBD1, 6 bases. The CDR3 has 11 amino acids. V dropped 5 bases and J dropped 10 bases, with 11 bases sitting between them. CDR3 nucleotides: TGTGCCAGCAGTAACAGGGTCGCAGCTTTCTTT. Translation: CASSNRVAAFF.